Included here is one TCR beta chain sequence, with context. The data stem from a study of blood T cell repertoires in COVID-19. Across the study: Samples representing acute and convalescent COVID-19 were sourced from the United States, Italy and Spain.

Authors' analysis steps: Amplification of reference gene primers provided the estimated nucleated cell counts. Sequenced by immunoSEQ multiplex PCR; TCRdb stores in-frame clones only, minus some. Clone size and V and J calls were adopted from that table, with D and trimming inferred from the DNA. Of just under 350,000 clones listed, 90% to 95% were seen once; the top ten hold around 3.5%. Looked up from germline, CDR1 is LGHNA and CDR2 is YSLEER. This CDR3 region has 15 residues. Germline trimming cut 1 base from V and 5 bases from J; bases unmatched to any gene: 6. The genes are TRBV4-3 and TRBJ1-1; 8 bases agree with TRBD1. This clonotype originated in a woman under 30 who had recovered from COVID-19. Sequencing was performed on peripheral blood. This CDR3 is CASSQGGTGGTEAFF. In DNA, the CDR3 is TGCGCCAGCAGCCAAGGGGGGACAGGCGGAACTGAAGCTTTCTTT.